This T cell receptor beta chain comes out of a study of blood T cell repertoires in COVID-19. The wider study: Collection of acute and convalescent COVID-19 samples took place in the United States, Italy and Spain. PBMCs, B-cell-depleted T cells, or T cells provided the cDNA or gDNA that made up the material.

Original data processing: Nucleated cell counts were estimated from reference gene primer amplification. Assay used: immunoSEQ multiplex PCR; TCRdb lists only in-frame clones, some missing. Clone size and V and J calls were adopted from that table, with D and trimming inferred from the DNA. The table records 130,000 to 150,000 clones, approximately 84% of them present only once. Germline V gives CDR1 MNHNS, CDR2 SASEGT. V was trimmed by 3 bases and J by 0 bases, leaving 9 bases between them. The CDR3 has 15 residues. This sequence originates from a woman at least 80 years old in a cohort sampled during active or convalescent COVID-19. The J gene is TRBJ2-1, the V gene TRBV6-1; tentatively, D is TRBD1 (6 bases). The sequencing input was peripheral blood. In DNA form, the CDR3 reads TGTGCCAGCAGTGACAGGGGTAGCTCCTACAATGAGCAGTTCTTC. This codes for CASSDRGSSYNEQFF.